This T cell receptor (beta chain) is drawn from a study of T cell changes during pregnancy in multiple sclerosis. Trimming cost V 4 bases and J 0 bases, with 8 bases left between them. The germline V gene encodes CDR1 SGHRS and CDR2 YFSETQ. The CDR3 totals 15 residues. The protocol was immunoSEQ multiplex PCR, while the TCRdb copy is restricted to in-frame clones and leaves out a portion. The sample records 90,000 to 120,000 clones, approximately 89% being singletons. This material consisted of peripheral blood, taken after pregnancy. The chain joins TRBV5-1 to TRBJ2-6; D ambiguous. This TCR was recovered from a female donor with multiple sclerosis, enrolled in a pregnancy study. The CDR3 nucleotides read TGCGCCAGCAGCCATAGCCCCTCTGGGGCCAACGTCCTGACTTTC. This translates into CASSHSPSGANVLTF.